The entry below gives a single T cell receptor (beta chain) sequence along with its context. This clone has just one count. It has no known antigen specificity. Base qualities are not recorded, but no much larger clone differs from it by a single base. Read against the paper, the sample's treatment or condition label means: roughly 20 received Ad26.COV2.S at low or high dose, single or two shots; a few received placebo; per-sample allocation not given. For vaccine and placebo recipients, repertoires were sequenced using samples collected on day 63 after the first injection. Between 29 July and 7 August 2020, Cohort 1b enrolled about two dozen adults aged 18-55 years at one site in Boston, USA. As a vaccine, Ad26.COV2.S was a replication-incompetent adenovirus type 26 vector that expressed a prefusion-stabilized SARS-CoV-2 spike protein derived from the original Wuhan strain. These data belong to a study of Ad26.COV2.S vaccination and SARS-CoV-2 variants (dated by TCRdb to about 2021). A note on the overall study: Vaccine-arm donors came from COV1001, a multicentre, randomized, double-blind, placebo-controlled phase I-IIa trial of Ad26.COV2.S in healthy adults. Participants in the trial were split at random into five groups of five each, receiving low-dose or high-dose Ad26.COV2.S once or twice, or else placebo on both occasions. TCRbeta repertoire sequencing served as the tool for gauging how specific and how broad the SARS-CoV-2-reactive T cell receptors were following Ad26.COV2.S vaccination. Blinding of investigators to trial group allocation was maintained during experiments and outcome assessment. Ad26.COV2.S was administered intramuscularly at a dose of 5x10^10 or 1x10^11 viral particles, either as one shot or as two shots given 56 days apart. A total of 32 samples were included in the TCR-sequenced set, comprising some 20 Ad26.COV2.S vaccine recipients, 5 placebo recipients and 8 SARS-CoV-2 convalescent individuals. Broader findings and caveats from the paper: The study was not powered for comparison of responses between vaccine doses or regimens. After vaccination, substantial breadth of spike-specific CD8+ and CD4+ T cell responses was reported. Compared with placebo recipients, Ad26.COV2.S recipients showed higher spike-specific TCR breadth (P = 0.0014). Vaccine and placebo recipients had comparable non-spike TCR breadth, which fits with the vaccine containing only spike. According to the authors, total T cell responses may have been underestimated by the TCR breadth and depth analyses.

The germline V end is reduced by 1 base and the J end by 5 bases; junction bases left unmatched: 1. From the cysteine up to the phenylalanine, the CDR3 has a length of 15 residues. The read is trimmed to its CDR3 DNA, 45 bases read in frame from base 1. The germline V gene provides CDR1 SGHVS and CDR2 FQNEAQ. TCRbeta CDR3 regions were sequenced with the immunoSEQ Assay. After extraction, genomic DNA underwent amplification by bias-controlled multiplex PCR, followed by high-throughput sequencing. Regarding the original processing steps: To quantify the absolute abundance of each unique TCRbeta CDR3 region, sequences were collapsed and filtered. T cell fraction was estimated by normalizing TCRbeta template counts to usable DNA, with usable DNA measured through amplification of reference genes found in all nucleated cells. Repertoire TCRs were annotated as SARS-CoV-2-specific by exact matching of V gene, CDR3 amino acid sequence and J gene to a known reactive TCR set. MIRA supplied the reference SARS-CoV-2 TCR set, which was filtered for enrichment in COVID-19-positive ImmuneCODE repertoires so that public or cross-reactive TCRs were removed. Drawing on the MIRA antigens, annotated TCRs were analysed further at the level of specific ORF or position within ORF. Breadth was defined as annotated unique rearrangements over total unique productive rearrangements; depth was the summed frequency of those rearrangements. Two-sided Wilcoxon rank-sum tests were applied when comparing TCR breadth between groups. TCRdb carries this immuneACCESS record with in-frame sequences only. Its versions omit some clonotypes, under half of them owing to an unresolved V gene in the studies checked, with the rest unexplained. V, J and clone size derive from that table, while D and trimming were established from the DNA sequence. Here the sample has 300,000 to 450,000 clones; 85% occur a single time. The leading ten clones occupy roughly 3.1% of the sample.

Sample: peripheral blood, taken in a trial of Ad26.COV2.S vaccine versus placebo. Recombination joined TRBV7-8 with TRBJ1-5, and 11 junctional nucleotides match TRBD1. This receptor was taken from a person between 18 and 60 years old who received the Ad26.COV2.S COVID-19 vaccine or a placebo. In nucleotide form, the sequence is TGTGCCAGCAGCTTAGGGGACAGGGGGGATCAGCCCCAGCATTTT. Translated, it gives CASSLGDRGDQPQHF.